The present entry profiles one T cell receptor (beta chain) with its context. CDR3 length: 15 amino acids. Germline V gene lookup returns CDR1 MNHEY and CDR2 SVGAGI. After removal of 2 bases from V and 6 bases from J, the junction contained 5 bases not matched to a gene. The PCR made use of 60 Vbeta and 13 Jbeta primers. The data were produced by immunoSEQ multiplex PCR, yet TCRdb's version contains in-frame clones alone and is incomplete. Here the sample spans over 65,000 clones, over 75% being singletons. The data originate from a study of cytomegalovirus exposure and HLA in healthy donors. This clonotype originated in a human donor in good health. The V call is TRBV6-5, the J call TRBJ2-5; 11 bases align to TRBD1. The sample consisted of PBMCs. CDR3 DNA sequence: TGTGCCAGCAGTTACGGGGGACAGGGGGTAAAGACCCAGTACTTC. This codes for CASSYGGQGVKTQYF.